This T cell receptor beta chain emerged from a study of blood T cell repertoires in COVID-19. Looking at the study overall: There were acute and convalescent COVID-19 samples, and they came from the United States, Italy and Spain. T cells, B-cell-depleted T cells, or PBMCs provided the cDNA or gDNA that served as material.

In the source study's methods: It was from reference gene primer amplification that nucleated cell counts were estimated. The assay was immunoSEQ multiplex PCR, and TCRdb's table has in-frame clones only and misses some. The DNA gave D and trimming, while V, J and clone size come from that table. The sample gives tens of thousands of clones, around four fifths of which show up once; over 30% is in the top ten. This CDR3 contains 15 residues. Unmatched junction bases numbered 11, after V lost 7 bases and J lost 6 bases. CDR1 and CDR2 (germline): MGHDK, SYGVNS. The receptor's source is an older man with acute or convalescent COVID-19. V usage is TRBV25-1 and J usage is TRBJ2-1; 8 bases agree with TRBD2. The specimen was peripheral blood. The CDR3 DNA reads as TGTGCCAGCACCCAAGCGGGAGAGGTACCCAATGAGCAGTTCTTC. As protein: CASTQAGEVPNEQFF.